The 22 T cell receptor beta chains below come from one sample, sequenced in a study of blood T cell repertoires in COVID-19. TCRdb's copy holds only in-frame clones and misses some; the assay was immunoSEQ multiplex PCR. The sample contains around 110,000 clones, about 90% of which appear only once. The sequencing input was peripheral blood. Source of these receptors: a woman aged 25 to 45 with acute or convalescent COVID-19.

The table lists this clone with a count of one. The chain recombines TRBV3-1 (or the pseudogene TRBV3-2) with TRBJ2-2; 12 positions match TRBD2. V lost 4 bases, J lost 3 bases, and 6 bases stayed unmatched. CDR1 is LGHDT, CDR2 YNNKEL, per germline (reference sequence). The CDR3 extends over 17 amino acids. The CDR3 sequence is CASSPRLAGAHTGELFF. Written as DNA, the CDR3 is TGTGCCAGCAGCCCCCGACTAGCGGGGGCCCACACCGGGGAGCTGTTTTTT.

This clone was detected once. The chain combines TRBV12-3 or TRBV12-4 with TRBJ1-1; D ambiguous. The CDR3 sequence is 11 residues long. The V end lost 7 bases, the J end lost 9 bases, and 12 bases lay between the germline ends. In nucleotides, the CDR3 is TGTGCCAGCACCCCTGGGCAGCAAGCTTTCTTT. Translating it yields CASTPGQQAFF.

The gene calls are TRBV3-1 (or the pseudogene TRBV3-2) and TRBJ1-1; D possibly corresponds to TRBD1 (5 bases). The CDR3 runs 12 residues. V gave up 4 bases and J gave up 13 bases, with 16 bases separating them. Germline lookup yields CDR1 LGHDT and CDR2 YNNKEL (reference sequence). The CDR3 DNA follows: TGTGCCAGCAGCCTACTGACGGGGGAGGTTTTCTTT. Protein product: CASSLLTGEVFF.

This chain links TRBV28 with TRBJ1-6; D is possibly TRBD1 (5 bases). Trimming took 3 bases from V and 7 from J, leaving 13 bases between them. There are 15 residues in the CDR3. CDR1 and CDR2 (germline): MDHEN, SYDVKM. The DNA for the CDR3 is TGTGCCAGCAGTTTCAGATCGGGGGGAAATTCACCCCTCCACTTT. As protein: CASSFRSGGNSPLHF.

This rearrangement joins TRBV2 to TRBJ2-5; TRBD2 might be the D (6 bases). The germline V gene encodes CDR1 SNHLY and CDR2 FYNNEI. The CDR3 length is 17 residues. Between the trimmed V and J ends, which lost 7 bases and 3 bases, there was a span of 24 bases. CDR3 protein: CASTWYLIAVTEETQYF. CDR3 nucleotides: TGTGCCAGCACCTGGTATTTGATAGCGGTAACTGAAGAGACCCAGTACTTC.

J is TRBJ2-7 and V is TRBV5-5, with D possibly being TRBD2 (6 bases). The CDR3 is made up of 14 amino acids. Germline V gene sequence: CDR1 SGHKS, CDR2 YYEKEE (reference sequence). V was shortened by 4 bases and J by 0 bases, with 11 bases between the two germline ends. The CDR3 DNA sequence: TGTGCCAGCAGCCCACGGGACTTCTCCTACGAGCAGTACTTC. This codes for CASSPRDFSYEQYF. Complete variable domain (other parts from reference TRBV5-5 and TRBJ2-7): DAGVTQSPTHLIKTRGQQVTLRCSPISGHKSVSWYQQVLGQGPQFIFQYYEKEERGRGNFPDRFSARQFPNYSSELNVNALLLGDSALYLCASSPRDFSYEQYFGPGTRLTVT.

The chain recombines TRBV5-1 with TRBJ1-2, with D perhaps TRBD1 (5 bases). V was trimmed by 2 bases and J by 1 base, leaving 12 bases between them. The CDR3 consists of 15 residues. The germline CDR1 and CDR2 sequences are SGHRS and YFSETQ. The CDR3 nucleotides read TGCGCCAGCAGCTTAGTCAGGGTCGGTAACTATGGCTACACCTTC. This encodes CASSLVRVGNYGYTF.

CDR3 amino acids: CACVLSGNTIYF. As DNA, the CDR3 is TGTGCCTGTGTCCTATCTGGAAACACCATATATTTT. The rearrangement uses TRBV30 and TRBJ1-3, with D uncertain. Germline assignment: CDR1 GTSNPN and CDR2 SVGIG (reference sequence). This CDR3 has 12 residues. The V end lost 6 bases, the J end lost 1 base, and 7 bases lay between the germline ends.

CDR3 loop: CASRRTGADTQYF. CDR3 in DNA: TGTGCCAGCAGGCGGACAGGGGCAGATACGCAGTATTTT. The V and J genes are TRBV12-3 or TRBV12-4 and TRBJ2-3; 9 bases are a match to TRBD1. The CDR3 totals 13 residues. V was pared by 6 bases and J by 4 bases, with 2 bases of the junction left unmatched.

The rearrangement links TRBV7-9 to TRBJ2-1; 9 positions agree with TRBD2. This CDR3 contains 15 residues. Trimming removed 5 bases from V and 0 bases from J; junction bases left unmatched: 2. Germline loops: CDR1 SEHNR, CDR2 FQNEAQ (reference sequence). CDR3 in amino acids: CASSPSGASYNEQFF. The CDR3 nucleotides are TGTGCCAGCAGCCCTAGCGGGGCCTCCTACAATGAGCAGTTCTTC.

The rearrangement joins TRBV12-3 or TRBV12-4 to TRBJ2-5; tentatively, D is TRBD2 (5 bases). The CDR3 spans 12 residues. Trimming took off 1 base at V and 5 bases at J, with 5 bases between the two ends. CDR3 sequence reads: CASSLGEETQYF. The CDR3 DNA reads as TGTGCCAGCAGTTTAGGGGAGGAGACCCAGTACTTC.

V and J are TRBV7-6 and TRBJ1-2; D gene ambiguous. Germline CDR1 SGHVS, CDR2 FNYEAQ. The length of the CDR3 is 15 residues. The V and J ends lost 5 bases and 4 bases respectively, with 17 bases between them. CDR3 loop: CASSPVAGSSYGYTF. CDR3 nucleotide sequence: TGTGCCAGCAGCCCGGTAGCGGGCTCTAGCTATGGCTACACCTTC.

This clone was picked up one time. The rearrangement links TRBV5-8 to TRBJ1-4, with TRBD1 matching over 8 bases. Germline V gives CDR1 SGHTS, CDR2 YDEGEE. With 4 bases clipped from V and 7 bases from J, the junction kept 9 bases outside the gene matches. The CDR3 extends over 15 amino acids. In nucleotides, the CDR3 is TGTGCCAGCAGCCGTCTGAGGGGACAGGCTGAAAAACTGTTTTTT. Protein sequence: CASSRLRGQAEKLFF.

V gene TRBV6-2 or TRBV6-3 combines with J gene TRBJ2-7; the D gene is possibly TRBD1 (5 bases). The V and J ends lost 3 bases and 1 base respectively, with 10 bases between them. The length of the CDR3 is 14 residues. The germline CDR1 and CDR2 sequences are MNHEY and SVGEGT. The CDR3 region is CASSYDSLSYEQYF. DNA of the CDR3: TGTGCCAGCAGTTATGACAGCCTATCCTACGAGCAGTACTTC.

The chain joins TRBV28 to TRBJ1-5; 7 bases align to TRBD1. The V and J ends lost 6 bases and 3 bases, in that order; junction bases with no gene match: 5. The CDR3 is 14 residues long. The germline V gene has CDR1 MDHEN and CDR2 SYDVKM. The chain's CDR3 is CASRVDRYNQPQHF. CDR3 nucleotides: TGTGCCAGCAGGGTGGACAGGTACAATCAGCCCCAGCATTTT.

This clone was detected once. The chain uses TRBV19 and TRBJ2-1, with 7 bases aligning to TRBD2. There are 14 residues in the CDR3. Germline V gene sequence: CDR1 LNHDA, CDR2 SQIVND (reference sequence). The trim removed 3 bases at V and 3 bases at J, leaving 2 bases unmatched. The CDR3 nucleotides read TGTGCCAGTAGTATGGGGGGGGACTACAATGAGCAGTTCTTC. This codes for CASSMGGDYNEQFF.

This chain uses TRBV19 with TRBJ2-7; 9 bases match TRBD2. Germline loops: CDR1 LNHDA, CDR2 SQIVND (reference sequence). The V and J ends lost 3 bases and 2 bases, in that order; junction bases with no gene match: 5. The CDR3 is 15 residues long. CDR3 sequence: CASSMVAGGPYEQYF. Here the CDR3 DNA reads TGTGCCAGTAGTATGGTGGCGGGAGGGCCCTACGAGCAGTACTTC.

The genes are TRBV27 and TRBJ1-1; 7 bases fit TRBD1. V shed 7 bases, J shed 2 bases, and the junction held 4 bases outside the gene matches. The germline V gene encodes CDR1 MNHEY and CDR2 SMNVEV (reference sequence). The CDR3 contains 13 residues. The CDR3 nucleotides are TGTGCCAGCACCCGGACAGGAAACACTGAAGCTTTCTTT. This sequence encodes CASTRTGNTEAFF.

V usage is TRBV20-1 and J usage is TRBJ2-5; D is undetermined. The CDR3 extends over 11 amino acids. V was clipped by 5 bases and J by 4 bases, with 8 bases between them. Germline V gene data show CDR1 as DFQATT and CDR2 as SNEGSKA (reference sequence). The CDR3 DNA follows: TGCAGTGCTCCTAATCCAGAGACCCAGTACTTC. Protein sequence: CSAPNPETQYF.

The chain joins TRBV28 to TRBJ2-2; 7 bases fit TRBD1. From germline, CDR1 is MDHEN and CDR2 SYDVKM. This CDR3 spans 16 amino acids. The V segment lost 2 bases and the J segment 6 bases; nucleotides outside the gene matches: 9. The CDR3 bases are TGTGCCAGCAGTTTAGCGGGCAGGGGGTATGCCGGGGAGCTGTTTTTT. This codes for CASSLAGRGYAGELFF.

This rearrangement joins TRBV4-3 to TRBJ2-1; 8 nucleotides line up with TRBD2. Germline values: CDR1 LGHNA, CDR2 YSLEER. The CDR3 sequence is 17 residues long. V lost 1 base and J lost 5; bases outside the gene matches: 10. In nucleotides, the CDR3 is TGCGCCAGCAGCCAAGGTGGTGGGCTAGCGGGTAACAATGAGCAGTTCTTC. Protein product: CASSQGGGLAGNNEQFF.

The J gene is TRBJ1-5, the V gene TRBV27; D perhaps matches TRBD1 (6 bases). V shed 0 bases and J shed 3 bases, with 9 bases lying between them. Germline CDR1 is MNHEY and CDR2 is SMNVEV (reference sequence). This CDR3 spans 15 amino acids. The CDR3 region has the DNA TGTGCCAGCAGTTTATCGAGGACAGCCAATCAGCCCCAGCATTTT. Translating gives CASSLSRTANQPQHF.